This TCR beta chain was retrieved from a study of blood T cells in healthy people across ages. Using a J-beta primer mix together with a sample-barcoded 5' primer, a second PCR was run for roughly 6 to 11 cycles. One entry per CDR3 protein results from TCRdb running MiXCR on the 5' RACE reads. The sample yields more than 800,000 distinct CDR3 sequences, less than 35% seen once. With respect to this clonotype: The antigen is not known.

Study-level findings and limits: Percentage of naive T cells showed a strong correlation with TCR beta diversity.

This CDR3 region has 16 residues. Germline CDR1 and CDR2: DFQATT and SNEGSKA (reference sequence). V was trimmed by 5 bases and J by 0 bases, leaving 17 bases between them. The receptor comes from a woman of 80 years or more in good health. The V call is TRBV20-1, the J call TRBJ2-1, with D tentatively TRBD2 (6 bases). Sequencing input: blood. Here the CDR3 DNA reads TGCAGTGCTCCTACTTCCCGGGGGAGCTCCTACAATGAGCAGTTCTTC. Translation: CSAPTSRGSSYNEQFF.